A single sample is the source of the 29 T cell receptor beta chains below, sequenced in a study of blood T cell repertoires in COVID-19. Only in-frame clones appear in the TCRdb table, and some are missing; sequencing was by immunoSEQ multiplex PCR. This sample has hundreds of thousands of clones, with about 80% found just once. Sequences were obtained from peripheral blood. These receptors originate from a man aged 80 or over with acute or convalescent COVID-19.

The V gene is TRBV7-6, the J gene TRBJ2-7, with 7 bases that match TRBD1. The CDR3 totals 16 residues. The germline gives CDR1 SGHVS, CDR2 FNYEAQ. V lost 5 bases and J lost 2; bases outside the gene matches: 12. The CDR3 sequence is CASSPRGKQGTYEQYF. DNA for the CDR3: TGTGCCAGCAGCCCTCGAGGGAAACAGGGGACCTACGAGCAGTACTTC.

The chain joins TRBV4-2 to TRBJ1-5, with 12 nucleotides matching TRBD1. Germline CDR1 reads LGHNA; CDR2 reads YNFKEQ. The CDR3 contains 17 residues. Trimming removed 0 bases from V and 7 bases from J; junction bases left unmatched: 7. The CDR3 DNA follows: TGTGCCAGCAGCCAAGATATGGGACAGGGGGCGAAACAGCCCCAGCATTTT. This gives the protein CASSQDMGQGAKQPQHF.

The V and J genes are TRBV2 and TRBJ2-1; 10 bases are shared with TRBD2. Germline V gene data show CDR1 as SNHLY and CDR2 as FYNNEI. CDR3 length: 15 residues. The J segment lost 8 bases and the V segment lost 6 bases, leaving 10 bases of the junction unmatched. The CDR3 protein is CASRRESGGADEQFF. The CDR3 coding sequence is TGTGCCAGCAGACGGGAAAGCGGGGGGGCCGATGAGCAGTTCTTC.

Only one count was recorded for this clone. V and J are TRBV9 and TRBJ2-2; 10 nucleotides align to TRBD1. V lost 4 bases to trimming and J lost 1 base; unmatched junction nucleotides: 7. The CDR3 covers 17 residues. Germline assignment: CDR1 SGDLS and CDR2 YYNGEE. CDR3 nucleotides: TGTGCCAGCAGCATATATTGGACAGGGGGGAACACCGGGGAGCTGTTTTTT. Amino acid sequence: CASSIYWTGGNTGELFF.

The rearrangement uses TRBV5-8 and TRBJ1-1; possibly TRBD1 for D (6 bases). The germline V gene has CDR1 SGHTS and CDR2 YDEGEE. Trimming left V 4 bases short and J 4 bases short, with 17 bases between. This CDR3 comprises 15 residues. The CDR3 spells CASSRKTQGRTEAFF. The CDR3 region has the DNA TGTGCCAGCAGCCGCAAAACACAGGGTCGCACTGAAGCTTTCTTT.

The chain carries TRBV25-1 and TRBJ2-7, with 10 nucleotides matching TRBD1. Per the germline V gene, CDR1 is MGHDK and CDR2 is SYGVNS. The CDR3 length is 14 residues. The J segment lost 2 bases and the V segment lost 2 bases, leaving 0 bases of the junction unmatched. The CDR3 region is CASSEGQGAYEQYF. The CDR3 region has the DNA TGTGCCAGCAGTGAAGGACAGGGGGCCTACGAGCAGTACTTC.

This clone was detected only a few times. V and J are TRBV5-1 and TRBJ2-7; 9 bases match TRBD1. Germline assignment: CDR1 SGHRS and CDR2 YFSETQ. J lost 1 base, V lost 4 bases, and 12 bases had no gene match. CDR3 length equals 17 residues. The CDR3, as DNA: TGCGCCAGCAGCCTCCCCCTTCAACAGGGGGCTTCCTACGAGCAGTACTTC. Protein: CASSLPLQQGASYEQYF.

The rearrangement links TRBV2 to TRBJ1-4, with 7 bases fitting TRBD1. Germline CDR1 is SNHLY and CDR2 is FYNNEI. The CDR3 runs 14 residues. The J segment lost 4 bases and the V segment lost 8 bases, leaving 7 bases of the junction unmatched. The CDR3 protein is CASRQGRGNEKLFF. The CDR3 DNA sequence: TGTGCCAGCCGACAGGGTAGGGGTAATGAAAAACTGTTTTTT.

The V and J genes are TRBV18 and TRBJ1-5; a weak D match, TRBD1 (5 bases). Germline CDR1 reads KGHSH; CDR2 reads LQKENI. This CDR3 has 16 amino acids. V shed 0 bases and J shed 0 bases, with 9 bases lying between them. The chain's CDR3 is CASSPPMTDSNQPQHF. As DNA, the CDR3 is TGTGCCAGCTCACCACCGATGACAGATAGCAATCAGCCCCAGCATTTT.

The chain links TRBV11-3 to TRBJ2-2, with 8 bases aligning to TRBD1. The CDR3 contains 18 residues. Germline assignment: CDR1 SGHNT and CDR2 YENEEA. Trimming removed 0 bases from V and 2 bases from J; junction bases left unmatched: 8. CDR3 residues: CASSLEQTGAVNTGELFF. CDR3 coding DNA: TGTGCCAGCAGCTTAGAGCAGACAGGGGCGGTAAACACCGGGGAGCTGTTTTTT.

In this sample, this clone turned up many times. This chain links TRBV24-1 with TRBJ1-5; 12 bases match TRBD1. The CDR3 has 15 residues. Germline V gene lookup returns CDR1 KGHDR and CDR2 SFDVKD. V was clipped by 5 bases and J by 7 bases; unmatched bases: 5. The CDR3: CATSAGTGGWQPQHF. The CDR3, as DNA: TGTGCCACCAGTGCCGGGACAGGGGGCTGGCAGCCCCAGCATTTT.

The V gene is TRBV29-1, the J gene TRBJ2-1, with unresolved D. Germline assignment: CDR1 SQVTM and CDR2 ANQGSEA. The V and J ends lost 4 bases and 8 bases respectively, with 24 bases between them. The CDR3 length is 16 residues. This chain's CDR3 is CSVGLTRVRLEDEQFF. DNA for the CDR3: TGCAGCGTTGGCCTGACGAGAGTTCGTCTAGAGGATGAGCAGTTCTTC.

The chain uses TRBV5-4 and TRBJ1-2; 11 nucleotides line up with TRBD1. The germline V gene encodes CDR1 SGHNT and CDR2 YYREEE (reference sequence). The trim removed 0 bases at V and 5 bases at J, leaving 3 bases unmatched. The CDR3 sequence is 15 residues long. The CDR3 nucleotides read TGTGCCAGCAGCTTGGCCGGACAGGGGGCTTATGGCTACACCTTC. This translates into CASSLAGQGAYGYTF.

The chain combines TRBV18 with TRBJ1-1; the match to TRBD1 covers 8 bases. Per the germline V gene, CDR1 is KGHSH and CDR2 is LQKENI. This CDR3 comprises 15 residues. Trimming removed 5 bases from V and 2 bases from J; junction bases left unmatched: 7. This CDR3 reads CASSGQGSLNTEAFF. CDR3 in DNA: TGTGCCAGCTCAGGACAGGGTTCACTCAACACTGAAGCTTTCTTT.

The chain carries TRBV7-2 and TRBJ2-5, with TRBD1 matching over 9 bases. With 4 bases clipped from V and 3 bases from J, the junction kept 9 bases outside the gene matches. Germline V CDR1 and CDR2: SGHTA, FQGNSA. CDR3 length equals 16 residues. CDR3 DNA sequence: TGTGCCAGCAGCTCCCCATACAGGGGGCGCGAAGAGACCCAGTACTTC. As protein: CASSSPYRGREETQYF.

This clone occurred once. Other DNA sequences within the sample encode an identical CDR3. The CDR3 bases are TGTGCCACCAGTGATACGGGATATGGCTACACCTTC. Amino acid sequence: CATSDTGYGYTF. The chain is built from TRBV24-1 and TRBJ1-2; D uncertain. Germline V lookup: CDR1 KGHDR, CDR2 SFDVKD. V shed 3 bases and J shed 5 bases, with 6 bases lying between them. This CDR3 spans 12 amino acids.

This clone was seen only a few times. The J gene is TRBJ1-2, the V gene TRBV6-1; D gene ambiguous. With 1 base removed from V and 2 bases from J, the gap between germline ends came to 5 bases. Germline values: CDR1 MNHNS, CDR2 SASEGT. CDR3 length equals 13 residues. Written as DNA, the CDR3 is TGTGCCAGCAGTGAAGTGGGCAACTATGGCTACACCTTC. Its protein product is CASSEVGNYGYTF.

This chain connects TRBV5-1 to TRBJ2-2; 12 bases map to TRBD2. Germline V lookup: CDR1 SGHRS, CDR2 YFSETQ. V lost 4 bases to trimming and J lost 2 bases; unmatched junction nucleotides: 12. The CDR3 length is 19 residues. CDR3 coding DNA: TGCGCCAGCAGCCGAGAAAGCTGGGGACTAGCGGGTAACACCGGGGAGCTGTTTTTT. It is translated as CASSRESWGLAGNTGELFF.

J is TRBJ2-1 and V is TRBV6-4; TRBD1 agrees at 9 bases. CDR1 is MRHNA and CDR2 is SNTAGT in the germline V gene. V gave up 2 bases and J gave up 9 bases; unmatched junction bases: 5. CDR3 size: 14 residues. In DNA, the CDR3 is TGTGCCAGCAGTGACGGGACAGGGCGAAGTGAGCAGTTCTTC. Residues: CASSDGTGRSEQFF.

The CDR3, as DNA: TGTGCCAGCAGTCCCAGGGGTGGGAACACTGAAGCTTTCTTT. Encoded protein: CASSPRGGNTEAFF. The rearrangement links TRBV28 to TRBJ1-1, with D tentatively TRBD1 (6 bases). Trimming pared 5 bases from V and 1 base from J, leaving 11 bases between. Looked up from germline, CDR1 is MDHEN and CDR2 is SYDVKM. The CDR3 runs 14 residues. The entire variable domain, with the rest obtained from reference TRBV28 and TRBJ1-1, is as follows: DVKVTQSSRYLVKRTGEKVFLECVQDMDHENMFWYRQDPGLGLRLIYFSYDVKMKEKGDIPEGYSVSREKKERFSLILESASTNQTSMYLCASSPRGGNTEAFFGQGTRLTVV.

This clone turned up a few times. The J gene is TRBJ2-5, the V gene TRBV5-1; 8 bases are a match to TRBD1. Germline CDR1 is SGHRS and CDR2 is YFSETQ. V trimming: 7 bases; J trimming: 1 base; junction bases outside the gene matches: 9. CDR3 length equals 15 residues. The CDR3 DNA is TGCGCCAGCGGGGTACAGGGGGTTGCCCAAGAGACCCAGTACTTC. Its translation is CASGVQGVAQETQYF.

V and J are TRBV6-5 and TRBJ2-7, with TRBD1 identical over 7 bases. Germline CDR1 reads MNHEY; CDR2 reads SVGAGI. The CDR3 consists of 12 residues. V trimming: 6 bases; J trimming: 3 bases; junction bases outside the gene matches: 2. CDR3 in amino acids: CASRRDSYEQYF. DNA of the CDR3: TGTGCCAGCAGACGGGACAGCTACGAGCAGTACTTC.

The V and J genes are TRBV9 and TRBJ2-3; D is possibly TRBD2 (6 bases). Per germline, CDR1 SGDLS and CDR2 YYNGEE. V was clipped by 0 bases and J by 2 bases, with 13 bases between them. CDR3 size: 16 residues. CDR3 in DNA: TGTGCCAGCAGCGTAGTGAGTAGCGGAGACACAGATACGCAGTATTTT. Translation gives CASSVVSSGDTDTQYF.

The chain recombines TRBV18 with TRBJ1-1, with no clear D. The germline CDR1 and CDR2 sequences are KGHSH and LQKENI. V lost 1 base and J lost 3, with 9 bases in between. This CDR3 is built from 14 residues. The CDR3 protein is CASSPQSGYTEAFF. CDR3 nucleotides: TGTGCCAGCTCACCACAGTCGGGGTACACTGAAGCTTTCTTT.

The chain carries TRBV19 and TRBJ2-6, with a weak D call TRBD2 (6 bases). CDR1 and CDR2 (germline): LNHDA, SQIVND (reference sequence). The CDR3 has 19 residues. V was pared by 3 bases and J by 0 bases, with 18 bases between. CDR3 coding DNA: TGTGCCAGTAGTATTAGGAGGGTCTGGGGAAGCTCTGGGGCCAACGTCCTGACTTTC. Encoded protein: CASSIRRVWGSSGANVLTF.

The chain employs TRBV19 and TRBJ1-5; the match to TRBD1 covers 8 bases. The CDR3 is 19 amino acids. Trimming took 5 bases from V and 6 from J; bases not matched to a gene: 21. Germline CDR1 is LNHDA and CDR2 is SQIVND (reference sequence). Here the CDR3 DNA reads TGTGCCAGTAGTCCCCCCCCAGACAGGGGTTTCCTGATTCCTCAGCCCCAGCATTTT. The encoded protein is CASSPPPDRGFLIPQPQHF.

The chain employs TRBV15 and TRBJ1-6; 7 nucleotides match TRBD1. J lost 0 bases, V lost 0 bases, and 5 bases had no gene match. The germline V gene encodes CDR1 LNHNV and CDR2 YYDKDF (reference sequence). The CDR3 spans 18 residues. CDR3: CATSRDRQGGSYNSPLHF. The CDR3 bases are TGTGCCACCAGCAGAGATCGACAGGGTGGCTCCTATAATTCACCCCTCCACTTT.

This chain joins TRBV5-1 and TRBJ1-2; D ambiguous. This CDR3 is built from 18 residues. Trimming cost V 4 bases and J 2 bases, with 24 bases left between them. Germline CDR1 is SGHRS and CDR2 is YFSETQ. CDR3 DNA: TGCGCCAGCAGCCGCTTGGGGTGGGAGCCGGGGTCCAACTATGGCTACACCTTC. This codes for CASSRLGWEPGSNYGYTF.

The J gene is TRBJ2-7, the V gene TRBV28; the match to TRBD2 covers 7 bases. V trimming: 5 bases; J trimming: 9 bases; junction bases outside the gene matches: 7. Germline V gene data show CDR1 as MDHEN and CDR2 as SYDVKM. The CDR3 has 12 residues. The DNA for the CDR3 is TGTGCCAGCAGTGTGTTCAGGGAGGGGCAGTACTTC. Translating it yields CASSVFREGQYF.